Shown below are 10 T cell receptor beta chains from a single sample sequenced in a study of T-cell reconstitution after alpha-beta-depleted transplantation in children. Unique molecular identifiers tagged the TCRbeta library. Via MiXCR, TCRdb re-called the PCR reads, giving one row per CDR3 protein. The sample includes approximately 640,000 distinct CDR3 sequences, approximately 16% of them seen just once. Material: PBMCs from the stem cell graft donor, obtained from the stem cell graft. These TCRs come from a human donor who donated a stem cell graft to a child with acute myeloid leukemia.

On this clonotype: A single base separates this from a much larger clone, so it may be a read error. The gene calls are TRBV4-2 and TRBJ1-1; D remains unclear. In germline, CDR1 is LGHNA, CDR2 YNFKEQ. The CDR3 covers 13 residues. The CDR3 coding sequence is TGTGTCAGCAGCCAAGGAGGTCAAACTGAAGCTTTCTTT. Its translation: CVSSQGGQTEAFF.

In DNA, the CDR3 is TGTGCCATCAGACCGGACAGCTCTGGAAACACCATATATTTT. Translating gives CAIRPDSSGNTIYF. The V gene is TRBV10-3, the J gene TRBJ1-3; D may be TRBD1 (6 bases). This CDR3 contains 14 residues. Germline loops: CDR1 ENHRY, CDR2 SYGVKD. V lost 6 bases to trimming and J lost 0 bases, with 9 bases between them.

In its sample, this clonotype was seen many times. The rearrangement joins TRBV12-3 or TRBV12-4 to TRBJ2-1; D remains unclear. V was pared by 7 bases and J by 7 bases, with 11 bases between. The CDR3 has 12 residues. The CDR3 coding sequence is TGTGCCAGCACGGTTGGAATAAATGAGCAGTTCTTC. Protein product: CASTVGINEQFF.

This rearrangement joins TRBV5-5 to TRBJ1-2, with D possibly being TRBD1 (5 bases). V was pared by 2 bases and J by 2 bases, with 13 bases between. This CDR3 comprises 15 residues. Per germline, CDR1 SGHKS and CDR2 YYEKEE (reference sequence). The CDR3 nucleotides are TGTGCCAGCAGCTTAGGAAGACAGTTGAACTATGGCTACACCTTC. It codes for CASSLGRQLNYGYTF.

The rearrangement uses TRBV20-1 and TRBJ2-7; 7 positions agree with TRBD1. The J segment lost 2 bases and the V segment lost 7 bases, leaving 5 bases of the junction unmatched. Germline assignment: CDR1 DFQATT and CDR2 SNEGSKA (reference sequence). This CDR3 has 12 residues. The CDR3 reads CSDVGTAYEQYF. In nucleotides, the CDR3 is TGCAGTGATGTCGGGACAGCCTACGAGCAGTACTTC.

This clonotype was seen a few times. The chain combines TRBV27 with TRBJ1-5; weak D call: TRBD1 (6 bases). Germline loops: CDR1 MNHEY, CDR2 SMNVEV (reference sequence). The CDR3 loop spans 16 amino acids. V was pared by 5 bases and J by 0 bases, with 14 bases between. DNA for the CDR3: TGTGCCAGCAGTGCGAACAGGGTTAATAGCAATCAGCCCCAGCATTTT. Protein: CASSANRVNSNQPQHF.

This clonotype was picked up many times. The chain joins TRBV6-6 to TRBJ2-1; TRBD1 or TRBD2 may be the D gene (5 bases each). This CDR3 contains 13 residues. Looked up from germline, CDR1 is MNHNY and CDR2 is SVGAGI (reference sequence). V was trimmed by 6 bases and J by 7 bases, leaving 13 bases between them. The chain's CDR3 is CASSPRGRNEQFF. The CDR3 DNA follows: TGTGCCAGCAGCCCTCGGGGACGGAATGAGCAGTTCTTC.

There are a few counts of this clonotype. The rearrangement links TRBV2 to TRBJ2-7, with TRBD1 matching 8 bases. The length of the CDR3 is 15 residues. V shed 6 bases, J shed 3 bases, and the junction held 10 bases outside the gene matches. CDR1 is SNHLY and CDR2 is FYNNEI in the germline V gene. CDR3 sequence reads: CASSPGTGVLYEQYF. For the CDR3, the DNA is TGTGCCAGCAGCCCCGGGACAGGCGTTCTCTACGAGCAGTACTTC.

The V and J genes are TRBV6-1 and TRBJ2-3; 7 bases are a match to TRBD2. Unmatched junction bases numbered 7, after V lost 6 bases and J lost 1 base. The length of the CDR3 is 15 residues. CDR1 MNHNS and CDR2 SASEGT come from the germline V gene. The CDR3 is CASRGVGGGTDTQYF. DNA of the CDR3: TGTGCCAGCAGGGGGGTGGGGGGGGGCACAGATACGCAGTATTTT.

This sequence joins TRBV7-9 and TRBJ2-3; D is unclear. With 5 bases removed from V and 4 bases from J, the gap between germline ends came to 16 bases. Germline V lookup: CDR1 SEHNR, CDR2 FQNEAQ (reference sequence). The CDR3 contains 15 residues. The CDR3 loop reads CASSRTTNLADTQYF. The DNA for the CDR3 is TGTGCCAGCAGCCGAACTACCAACCTGGCAGATACGCAGTATTTT.